A selection of T cell receptor beta chains follows, all from one sample in a study of cytomegalovirus exposure and HLA in healthy donors. Generated by immunoSEQ multiplex PCR, the TCRdb table keeps only in-frame clones and is missing some. This sample has around 140,000 clones, with roughly 71% found just once. Sequenced sample: PBMCs. Source of these receptors: a woman in her thirties or forties in good health and CMV-seronegative. CDR3s include the opening cysteine and the closing phenylalanine or tryptophan. D genes are given only for firm matches. Clone sizes are given selectively: once, few, many, or a class where the clone is expanded.

size	D	J	V	DNA	CDR3
NA	NA	TRBJ2-7	TRBV11-2	TGTGCCAGCAGCTTAGTCAGGGGCAGTTCCTACGAGCAGTACTTC	CASSLVRGSSYEQYF
once	TRBD2	TRBJ2-7	TRBV6-1	TGTGCCAGCAGTGCCGGGACTAGCGGGTACGAGCAGTACTTC	CASSAGTSGYEQYF
NA	TRBD1	TRBJ2-1	TRBV7-3	TGTGCCAGCAGCTTCCGGGGACAGGAAAACAATGAGCAGTTCTTC	CASSFRGQENNEQFF
NA	TRBD1	TRBJ1-2	TRBV6-6	TGTGCCAGCAGTCCTGACAGGGGGCTAGTCTATGGCTACACCTTC	CASSPDRGLVYGYTF
NA	NA	TRBJ1-4	TRBV4-2	TGTGCCAGCAGCCAAGAACAGCTTAATGAAAAACTGTTTTTT	CASSQEQLNEKLFF
once	NA	TRBJ1-3	TRBV14	TGTGCCAGCAGCCGAGGAGGTCCGGACTCTGGAAACACCATATATTTT	CASSRGGPDSGNTIYF
NA	TRBD2	TRBJ2-1	TRBV2	TGTGCCAGCAGCTTCAGCGGGGGGGGCCCTCGTGAGCAGTTCTTC	CASSFSGGGPREQFF
NA	TRBD1	TRBJ1-4	TRBV4-1	TGCGCCAGCAGCCAAGCTCCGGGACAGGGGGCGAGGGAAAAACTGTTTTTT	CASSQAPGQGAREKLFF
NA	TRBD1	TRBJ2-7	TRBV27	TGTGCCAGCAGTCAGGGACAGGGAACCGAGCAGTACTTC	CASSQGQGTEQYF
NA	TRBD1	TRBJ1-2	TRBV29-1	TGCAGCGTTGAGCGACAGGGCCAGATCTCTAACTATGGCTACACCTTC	CSVERQGQISNYGYTF
NA	TRBD2	TRBJ2-3	TRBV7-3	TGTGCCAGCAGCTTGATCGGACTAGCCCTCACAGATACGCAGTATTTT	CASSLIGLALTDTQYF
few	NA	TRBJ2-7	TRBV13	TGTGCCAGCAGCTTGCGGACAGCCAGCTCCTACGAGCAGTACTTC	CASSLRTASSYEQYF